Described below is a single T cell receptor (beta chain) sequence and its context. The sample originates from a study of low-dose radiotherapy and immunotherapy resistance in tumors. Time point of the sample: before trial treatment. The CDR3 is made up of 16 amino acids. Trimming pared 8 bases from V and 3 bases from J, leaving 20 bases between. Covering alpha and beta chains, TRAV- and TRBV-specific primers were used for the first-strand cDNA. TCR amplification involved around 22 PCR cycles with a constant-region primer and V-primer adapter. TCRdb recomputed calls from the reads with MiXCR, one row per CDR3 protein. The sample carries tens of thousands of distinct CDR3 sequences, around 30% recorded once.

Sequences were derived from PBMCs, sampled before treatment. The V call is TRBV5-3, the J call TRBJ2-2; D not certain. TRBV5-3 is reported as an ORF; its role is uncertain. The receptor was derived from a female donor with ovarian cancer. Written as DNA, the CDR3 is TGTGCCAGCAGCCGAGCCCCTGAAGGATACACCGGGGAGCTGTTTTTT. This codes for CASSRAPEGYTGELFF.